This entry lists 8 T cell receptor beta chains sequenced from one sample in a study of identical twins (dated by TCRdb to 2015 to 2016). Receptor libraries were prepared by 5' RACE. The sample was run on an Illumina HiSeq 2000. TCRdb reran the public reads through fastp at Q25 and MiXCR, keeping productive beta chains. Each entry merges the rows of one CDR3 protein and shows their most common DNA and genes. Recorded for this sample are 240,000 or so distinct CDR3 sequences; roughly 10% of them occurred a single time. The ten largest clones capture about 9% of the sample. The sample taken for sequencing was memory T cells sorted from blood. This sample's cell subset or site label indicates: CD45RO+ enriched T cells. These receptors were taken from a man in his forties or fifties in good health.

Regarding this clonotype: A read error is possible here, since a much larger clone lies one base away. The V call is TRBV20-1, the J call TRBJ1-1; D possibly corresponds to TRBD1 (6 bases). Germline CDR1 is DFQATT and CDR2 is SNEGSKA (reference sequence). This CDR3 contains 13 residues. This CDR3 reads CSPTRGGNTEAFF. The CDR3 DNA sequence: TGCAGCCCAACAAGGGGGGGGAACACTGAAGCTTTCTTT.

In its sample, this clonotype was seen a few times. The CDR3 region has the DNA TGTGCCAGCAGTCCAAGGTGGGGCCGACTCTCCTACGAGCAGTACTTC. This sequence encodes CASSPRWGRLSYEQYF. V is TRBV27 and J is TRBJ2-7; possibly TRBD1 for D (5 bases). Germline V gene lookup returns CDR1 MNHEY and CDR2 SMNVEV (reference sequence). CDR3 length equals 16 residues. The germline V and J ends were trimmed by 5 bases and 0 bases, with 17 bases remaining between them.

This clonotype was detected only a few times. The chain combines TRBV5-6 with TRBJ2-7; 13 bases align to TRBD2. Germline trimming cut 4 bases from V and 3 bases from J; bases unmatched to any gene: 4. The CDR3 covers 15 residues. Germline V gene sequence: CDR1 SGHDT, CDR2 YYEEEE. The CDR3 nucleotides read TGTGCCAGCAGCATAGGGACTAGCGGGATCTACGAGCAGTACTTC. This sequence encodes CASSIGTSGIYEQYF.

This clonotype has just a few counts. This chain connects TRBV5-1 to TRBJ1-2; 9 bases map to TRBD1. This CDR3 region has 14 residues. The germline gives CDR1 SGHRS, CDR2 YFSETQ. The trim removed 4 bases at V and 4 bases at J, leaving 5 bases unmatched. This chain's CDR3 is CASSDLDRGYGYTF. CDR3 in DNA: TGCGCCAGCAGCGATCTGGACAGGGGCTATGGCTACACCTTC.

There are many counts of this clonotype. The chain recombines TRBV7-2 with TRBJ2-5; TRBD2 matches at 14 bases. There are 15 residues in the CDR3. CDR1 is SGHTA and CDR2 is FQGNSA in the germline V gene. The V segment lost 5 bases and the J segment 3 bases; nucleotides outside the gene matches: 2. CDR3 DNA: TGTGCCAGCAGCAAGGGACTAGCGGGGGAAGAGACCCAGTACTTC. This gives the protein CASSKGLAGEETQYF. Filled out from reference TRBV7-2 and TRBJ2-5, the complete variable domain reads GAGVSQSPSNKVTEKGKDVELRCDPISGHTALYWYRQSLGQGLEFLIYFQGNSAPDKSGLPSDRFSAERTGGSVSTLTIQRTQQEDSAVYLCASSKGLAGEETQYFGPGTRLLVL.

This clonotype was found many times. V and J are TRBV5-1 and TRBJ2-7; 12 bases match TRBD2. Germline CDR1 reads SGHRS; CDR2 reads YFSETQ. V shed 3 bases, J shed 3 bases, and the junction held 7 bases outside the gene matches. This CDR3 contains 16 residues. CDR3 in amino acids: CASSWTWTSGVYEQYF. The CDR3, as DNA: TGCGCCAGCAGCTGGACTTGGACTAGCGGGGTCTACGAGCAGTACTTC.

The CDR3 coding sequence is TGTGCCATCAGTGAGTCGGCAGGGACGCACAATCAGCCCCAGCATTTT. Translating gives CAISESAGTHNQPQHF. The chain recombines TRBV10-3 with TRBJ1-5, with D maybe TRBD1 (5 bases). Germline-derived CDR1 and CDR2 are ENHRY and SYGVKD. V was shortened by 0 bases and J by 3 bases, with 12 bases between the two germline ends. The CDR3 runs to 16 residues.

The chain uses TRBV11-2 and TRBJ2-7; D is perhaps TRBD1 (5 bases). There are 11 residues in the CDR3. With 5 bases removed from V and 7 bases from J, the gap between germline ends came to 9 bases. The germline gives CDR1 SGHAT, CDR2 FQNNGV. This CDR3 reads CASSRQGEQYF. CDR3 DNA sequence: TGTGCCAGCAGCAGGCAGGGAGAGCAGTACTTC.